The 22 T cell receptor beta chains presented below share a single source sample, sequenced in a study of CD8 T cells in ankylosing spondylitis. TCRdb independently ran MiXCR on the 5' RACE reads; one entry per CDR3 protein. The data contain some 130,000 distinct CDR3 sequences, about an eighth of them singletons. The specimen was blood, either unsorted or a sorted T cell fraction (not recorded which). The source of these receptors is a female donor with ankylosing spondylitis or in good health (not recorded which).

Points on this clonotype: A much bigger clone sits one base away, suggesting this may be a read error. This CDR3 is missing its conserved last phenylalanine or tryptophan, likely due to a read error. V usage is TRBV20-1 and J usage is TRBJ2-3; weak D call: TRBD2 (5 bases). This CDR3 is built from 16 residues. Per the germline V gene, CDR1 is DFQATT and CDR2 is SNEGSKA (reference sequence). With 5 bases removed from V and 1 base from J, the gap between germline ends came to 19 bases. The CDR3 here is CSAEERTSRGTDTQYL. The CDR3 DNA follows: TGCAGTGCTGAGGAGCGGACGTCTAGGGGCACAGATACGCAGTATTTG.

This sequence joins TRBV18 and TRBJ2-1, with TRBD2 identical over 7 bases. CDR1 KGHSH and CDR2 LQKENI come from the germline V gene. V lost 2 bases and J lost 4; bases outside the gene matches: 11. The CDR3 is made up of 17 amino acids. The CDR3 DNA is TGTGCCAGCTCACCAGTTCGTCGCGGGAGTACATACAATGAGCAGTTCTTC. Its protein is CASSPVRRGSTYNEQFF.

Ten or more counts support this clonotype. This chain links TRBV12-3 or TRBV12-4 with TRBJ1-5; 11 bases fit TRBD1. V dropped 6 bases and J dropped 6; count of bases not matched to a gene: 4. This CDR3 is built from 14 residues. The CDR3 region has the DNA TGTGCCAGCAGCGACGGGACAGGGGGTCAGCCCCAGCATTTT. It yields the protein CASSDGTGGQPQHF.

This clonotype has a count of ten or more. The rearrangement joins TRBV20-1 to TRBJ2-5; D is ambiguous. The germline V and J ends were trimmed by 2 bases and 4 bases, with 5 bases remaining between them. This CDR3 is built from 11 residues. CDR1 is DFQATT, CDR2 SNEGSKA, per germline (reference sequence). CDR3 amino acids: CSARSRETQYF. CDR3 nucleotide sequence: TGCAGTGCTAGATCACGAGAGACCCAGTACTTC.

DNA of the CDR3: TGTGCCTGGGACAGGACGATTAGCTCCTACGAGCAGTACTTC. Its protein is CAWDRTISSYEQYF. The chain couples TRBV7-1 to TRBJ2-7, with TRBD1 matching over 8 bases. TRBV7-1 is labeled an ORF, and its function is uncertain. J gave up 0 bases and V 11 bases, and 9 bases lay outside the gene matches. The CDR3 runs 14 residues.

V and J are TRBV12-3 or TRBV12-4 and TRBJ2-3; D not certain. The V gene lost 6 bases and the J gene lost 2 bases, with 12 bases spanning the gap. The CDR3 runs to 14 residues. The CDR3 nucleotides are TGTGCCAGCAGCCCGACGACTCCCACAGATACGCAGTATTTT. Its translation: CASSPTTPTDTQYF.

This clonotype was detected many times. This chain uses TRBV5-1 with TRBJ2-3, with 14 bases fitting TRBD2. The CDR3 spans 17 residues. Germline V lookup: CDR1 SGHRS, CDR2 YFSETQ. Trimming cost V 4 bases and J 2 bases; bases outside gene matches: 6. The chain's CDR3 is CASSPWTSGRITDTQYF. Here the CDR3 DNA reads TGCGCCAGCAGCCCGTGGACTAGCGGGAGGATCACAGATACGCAGTATTTT.

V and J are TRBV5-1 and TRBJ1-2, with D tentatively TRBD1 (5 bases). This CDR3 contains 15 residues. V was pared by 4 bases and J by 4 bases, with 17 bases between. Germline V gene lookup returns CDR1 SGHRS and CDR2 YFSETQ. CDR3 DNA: TGCGCCAGCAGCATTGGGACCGCGAAAAGCTATGGCTACACCTTC. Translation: CASSIGTAKSYGYTF.

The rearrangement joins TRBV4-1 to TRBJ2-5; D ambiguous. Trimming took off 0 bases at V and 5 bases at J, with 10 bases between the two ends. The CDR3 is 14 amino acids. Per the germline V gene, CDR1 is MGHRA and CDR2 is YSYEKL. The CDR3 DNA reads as TGCGCCAGCAGCCAAGATAGGGATAGCGAGACCCAGTACTTC. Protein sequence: CASSQDRDSETQYF.

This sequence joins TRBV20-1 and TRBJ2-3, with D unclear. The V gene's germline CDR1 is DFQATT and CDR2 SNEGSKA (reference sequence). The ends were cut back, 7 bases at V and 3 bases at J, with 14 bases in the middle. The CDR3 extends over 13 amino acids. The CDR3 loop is CSGERDETDTQYF. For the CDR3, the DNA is TGCAGTGGGGAACGAGATGAAACAGATACGCAGTATTTT.

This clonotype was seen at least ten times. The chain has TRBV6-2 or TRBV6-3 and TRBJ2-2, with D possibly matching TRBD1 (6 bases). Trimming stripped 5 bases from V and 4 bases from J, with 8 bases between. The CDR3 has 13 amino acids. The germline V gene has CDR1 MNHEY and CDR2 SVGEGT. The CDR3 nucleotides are TGTGCCAGCAGTAACAGGGTCACCGGGGAGCTGTTTTTT. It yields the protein CASSNRVTGELFF.

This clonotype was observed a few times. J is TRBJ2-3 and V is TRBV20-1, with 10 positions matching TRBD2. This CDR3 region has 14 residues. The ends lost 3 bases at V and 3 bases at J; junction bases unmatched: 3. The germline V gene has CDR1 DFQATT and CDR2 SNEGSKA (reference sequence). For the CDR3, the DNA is TGCAGTGCTAGTGGGACTAGCGTAACAGATACGCAGTATTTT. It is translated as CSASGTSVTDTQYF.

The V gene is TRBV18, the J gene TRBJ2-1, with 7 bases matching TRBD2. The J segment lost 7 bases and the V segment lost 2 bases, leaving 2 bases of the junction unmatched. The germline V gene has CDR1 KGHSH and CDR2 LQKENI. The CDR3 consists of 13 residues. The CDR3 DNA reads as TGTGCCAGCTCACCAGACGGGGGGAATGAGCAGTTCTTC. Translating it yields CASSPDGGNEQFF.

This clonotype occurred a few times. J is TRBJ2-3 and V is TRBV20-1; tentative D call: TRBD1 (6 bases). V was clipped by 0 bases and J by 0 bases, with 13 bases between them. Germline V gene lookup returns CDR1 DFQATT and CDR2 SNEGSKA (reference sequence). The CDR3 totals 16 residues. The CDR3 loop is CSARDPGQRSTDTQYF. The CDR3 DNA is TGCAGTGCTAGAGATCCTGGACAGCGAAGCACAGATACGCAGTATTTT.

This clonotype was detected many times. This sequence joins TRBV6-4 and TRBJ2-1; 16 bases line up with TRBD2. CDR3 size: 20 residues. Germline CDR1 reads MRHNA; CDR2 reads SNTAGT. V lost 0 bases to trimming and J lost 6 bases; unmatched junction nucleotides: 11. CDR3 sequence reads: CASSDSGLAGGSDYGNEQFF. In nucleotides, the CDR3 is TGTGCCAGCAGTGACTCGGGACTAGCGGGAGGGTCCGATTATGGCAATGAGCAGTTCTTC.

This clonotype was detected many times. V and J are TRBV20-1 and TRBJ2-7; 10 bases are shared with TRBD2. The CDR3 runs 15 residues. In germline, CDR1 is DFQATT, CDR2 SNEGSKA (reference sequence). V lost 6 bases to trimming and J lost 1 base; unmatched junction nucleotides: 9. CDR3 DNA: TGCAGTGCCTATACCGCTAGCGGGGGATCCTACGAGCAGTACTTC. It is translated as CSAYTASGGSYEQYF.

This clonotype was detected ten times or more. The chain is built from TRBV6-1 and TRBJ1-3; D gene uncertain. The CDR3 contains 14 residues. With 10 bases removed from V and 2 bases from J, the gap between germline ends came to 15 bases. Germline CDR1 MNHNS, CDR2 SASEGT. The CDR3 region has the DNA TGTGCCACCTGCGACCCGCCGGCTGGAAACACCATATATTTT. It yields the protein CATCDPPAGNTIYF.

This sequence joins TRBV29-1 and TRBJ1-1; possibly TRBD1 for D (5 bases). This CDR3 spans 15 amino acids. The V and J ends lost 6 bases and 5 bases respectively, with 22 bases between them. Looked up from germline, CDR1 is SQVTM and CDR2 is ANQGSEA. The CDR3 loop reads CSVEPGKPGRTEAFF. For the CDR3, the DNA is TGCAGCGTCGAGCCAGGGAAGCCGGGGCGGACTGAAGCTTTCTTT. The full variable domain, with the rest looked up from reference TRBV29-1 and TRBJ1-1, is SAVISQKPSRDICQRGTSLTIQCQVDSQVTMMFWYRQQPGQSLTLIATANQGSEATYESGFVIDKFPISRPNLTFSTLTVSNMSPEDSSIYLCSVEPGKPGRTEAFFGQGTRLTVV.

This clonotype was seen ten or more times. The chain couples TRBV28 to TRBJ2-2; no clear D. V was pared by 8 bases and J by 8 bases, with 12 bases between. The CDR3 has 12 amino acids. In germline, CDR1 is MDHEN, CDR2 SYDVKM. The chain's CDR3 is CASLPRTGELFF. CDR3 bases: TGTGCCAGCCTTCCCCGGACGGGGGAGCTGTTTTTT.

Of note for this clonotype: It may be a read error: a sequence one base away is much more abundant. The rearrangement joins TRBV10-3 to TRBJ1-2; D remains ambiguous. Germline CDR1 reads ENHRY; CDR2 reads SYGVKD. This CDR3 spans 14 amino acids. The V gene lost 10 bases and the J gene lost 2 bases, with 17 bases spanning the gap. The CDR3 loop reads CATSPPQENYGYTF. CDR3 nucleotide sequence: TGTGCCACGTCGCCCCCTCAGGAAAACTATGGCTACACCTTC.

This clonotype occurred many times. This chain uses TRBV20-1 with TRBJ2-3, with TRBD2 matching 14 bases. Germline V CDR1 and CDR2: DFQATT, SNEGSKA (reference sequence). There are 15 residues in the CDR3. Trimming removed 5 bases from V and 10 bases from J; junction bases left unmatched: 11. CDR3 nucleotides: TGCAGTGCTGCCGGGACTAGCGGGAGCCCCCCCGCGCAGTATTTT. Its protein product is CSAAGTSGSPPAQYF.

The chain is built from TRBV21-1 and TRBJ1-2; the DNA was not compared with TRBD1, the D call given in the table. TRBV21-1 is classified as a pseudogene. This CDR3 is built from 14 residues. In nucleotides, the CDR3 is TGTGCCAGCAGCTCCCGGACAGGGGGCTATGGCTACACCTTC. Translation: CASSSRTGGYGYTF.